Presented here are 2 T cell receptor beta chains from one specimen sequenced in a study of PD-1 blockade in classical Hodgkin lymphoma. Repertoires were generated with immunoSEQ multiplex PCR, while TCRdb's copy carries only in-frame clones and drops some. Altogether 60,000 to 75,000 clones are present, 90% being singletons, with the ten largest covering around 9.7%. Every patient experienced relapse after autologous stem cell transplantation, and brentuximab vedotin exposure varied. The sample consisted of peripheral blood mononuclear cells (PBMCs), taken at baseline. These TCRs come from a human donor with classical Hodgkin lymphoma.

This clone was counted a few times. V gene TRBV6-6 combines with J gene TRBJ1-3; D perhaps matches TRBD1 (5 bases). With 5 bases removed from V and 8 bases from J, the gap between germline ends came to 16 bases. The CDR3 extends over 14 amino acids. Germline V gene data show CDR1 as MNHNY and CDR2 as SVGAGI (reference sequence). For the CDR3, the DNA is TGTGCCAGCAGTCAATCACTCGGGGGACACACCATATATTTT. It yields the protein CASSQSLGGHTIYF.

The chain has TRBV30 and TRBJ1-3; D ambiguous. V shed 2 bases and J shed 4 bases, with 9 bases lying between them. This CDR3 comprises 13 residues. CDR1 is GTSNPN and CDR2 is SVGIG in the germline V gene (reference sequence). The CDR3 nucleotides read TGTGCCTGGAGTCCGCTTAGCGGAAACACCATATATTTT. Its protein is CAWSPLSGNTIYF.